This T cell receptor beta chain derives from a study of monozygotic twins with inflammatory bowel disease. Looked up from germline, CDR1 is SQVTM and CDR2 is ANQGSEA. The CDR3 length is 12 residues. Using the 5' RACE reads, TCRdb records one entry per CDR3 protein without DNA. This repertoire includes about 210,000 distinct CDR3 sequences. Whole blood without T cell sorting served as the source of isolated total RNA. This sequence originates from a human donor with ulcerative colitis or Crohn's disease, or a healthy co-twin of an affected twin (not recorded which). Sequences were obtained from blood. The V gene is TRBV29-1, the J gene TRBJ2-1. CDR3 in amino acids: CSVRIQGEEQFF.